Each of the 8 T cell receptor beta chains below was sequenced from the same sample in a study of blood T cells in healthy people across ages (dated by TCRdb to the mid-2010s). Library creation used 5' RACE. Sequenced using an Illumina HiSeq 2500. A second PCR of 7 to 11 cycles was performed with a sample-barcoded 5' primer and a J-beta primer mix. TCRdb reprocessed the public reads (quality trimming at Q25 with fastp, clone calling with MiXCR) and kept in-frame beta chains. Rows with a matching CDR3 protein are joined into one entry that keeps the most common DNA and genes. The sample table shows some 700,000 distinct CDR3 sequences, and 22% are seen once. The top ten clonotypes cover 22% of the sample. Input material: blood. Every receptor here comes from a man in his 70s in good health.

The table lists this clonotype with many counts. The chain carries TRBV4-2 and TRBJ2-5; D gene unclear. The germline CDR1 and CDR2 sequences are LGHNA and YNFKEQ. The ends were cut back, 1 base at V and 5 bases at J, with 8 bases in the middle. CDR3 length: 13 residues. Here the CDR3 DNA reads TGTGCCAGCAGCCAAGCCCGTGGGGAGACCCAGTACTTC. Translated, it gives CASSQARGETQYF.

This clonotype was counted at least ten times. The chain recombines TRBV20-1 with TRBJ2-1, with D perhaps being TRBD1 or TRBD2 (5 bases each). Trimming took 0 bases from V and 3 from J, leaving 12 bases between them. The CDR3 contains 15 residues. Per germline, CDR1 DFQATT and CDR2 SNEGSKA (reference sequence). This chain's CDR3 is CSARDEGTHYNEQFF. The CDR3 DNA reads TGCAGTGCTAGAGATGAGGGGACCCACTACAATGAGCAGTTCTTC.

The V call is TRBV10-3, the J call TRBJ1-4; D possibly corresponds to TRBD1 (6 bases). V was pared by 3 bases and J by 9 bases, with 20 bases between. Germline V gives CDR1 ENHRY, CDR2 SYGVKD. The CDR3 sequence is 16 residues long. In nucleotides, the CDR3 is TGTGCCATCAGTGATCCAGGGACAAGTCCCGGCAAAAAACTGTTTTTT. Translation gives CAISDPGTSPGKKLFF.

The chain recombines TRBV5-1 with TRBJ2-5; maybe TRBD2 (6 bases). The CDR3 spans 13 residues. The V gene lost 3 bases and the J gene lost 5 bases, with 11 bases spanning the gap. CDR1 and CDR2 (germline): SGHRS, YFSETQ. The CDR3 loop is CASSWTGRETQYF. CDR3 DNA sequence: TGCGCCAGCAGCTGGACGGGGAGGGAGACCCAGTACTTC. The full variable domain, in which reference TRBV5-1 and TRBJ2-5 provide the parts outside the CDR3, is KAGVTQTPRYLIKTRGQQVTLSCSPISGHRSVSWYQQTPGQGLQFLFEYFSETQRNKGNFPGRFSGRQFSNSRSEMNVSTLELGDSALYLCASSWTGRETQYFGPGTRLLVL.

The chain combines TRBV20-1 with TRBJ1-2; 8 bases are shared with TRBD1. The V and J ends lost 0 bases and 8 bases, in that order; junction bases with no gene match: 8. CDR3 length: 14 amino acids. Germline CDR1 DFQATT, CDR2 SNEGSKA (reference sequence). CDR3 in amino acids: CSARDRGQVVGYTF. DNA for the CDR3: TGCAGTGCTAGAGACAGGGGGCAGGTAGTAGGCTACACCTTC.

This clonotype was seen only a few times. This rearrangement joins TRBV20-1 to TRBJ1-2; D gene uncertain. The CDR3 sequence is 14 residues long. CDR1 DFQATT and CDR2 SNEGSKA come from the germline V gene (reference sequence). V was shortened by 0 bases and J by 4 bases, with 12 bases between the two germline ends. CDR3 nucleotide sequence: TGCAGTGCTAGAGAGGGAGGCCGAACCTATGGCTACACCTTC. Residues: CSAREGGRTYGYTF.

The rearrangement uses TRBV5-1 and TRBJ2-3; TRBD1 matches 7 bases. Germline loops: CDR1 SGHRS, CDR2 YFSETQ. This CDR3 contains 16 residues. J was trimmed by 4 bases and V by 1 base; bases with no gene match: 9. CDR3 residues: CASSLIAGGSADTQYF. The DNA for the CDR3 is TGCGCCAGCAGCTTGATCGCAGGGGGTTCAGCAGATACGCAGTATTTT.

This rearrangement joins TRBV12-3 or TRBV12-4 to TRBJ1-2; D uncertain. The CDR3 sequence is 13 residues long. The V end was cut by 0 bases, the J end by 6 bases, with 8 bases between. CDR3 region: CASSLAGSNGYTF. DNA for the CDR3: TGTGCCAGCAGTTTAGCGGGTTCCAATGGCTACACCTTC.